A single sample is the source of the 8 T cell receptor beta chains below, sequenced in a study of CD8 T cells in ankylosing spondylitis. Points from the study as a whole: A TCR beta motif of about eight highly homologous variants appeared characteristic of ankylosing spondylitis blood.

TCRdb fed the 5' RACE reads into MiXCR, producing one record per CDR3 protein. Of hundreds of thousands of distinct CDR3 sequences listed, 15% to 20% were seen once; the top ten hold approximately 0.97%. For these TCRs, the target antigens are not known. Specimen: blood, either unsorted or a sorted T cell fraction (not recorded which). Source of these receptors: a male donor with ankylosing spondylitis.

This clonotype was seen only a few times. The chain employs TRBV24-1 and TRBJ2-5; D remains ambiguous. Trimming removed 0 bases at V and 4 bases at J, with 11 bases between. CDR1 and CDR2 (germline): KGHDR, SFDVKD. CDR3 length equals 15 residues. The CDR3 bases are TGTGCCACCAGTGATTTGGAGTTCGGCAGAGAGACCCAGTACTTC. The encoded protein is CATSDLEFGRETQYF.

This clonotype was found a few times. This chain connects TRBV29-1 to TRBJ2-3, with TRBD1 matching over 7 bases. With 4 bases clipped from V and 3 bases from J, the junction kept 4 bases outside the gene matches. Germline lookup yields CDR1 SQVTM and CDR2 ANQGSEA. The CDR3 extends over 13 amino acids. The CDR3 loop reads CSVAQGETDTQYF. In nucleotides, the CDR3 is TGCAGCGTTGCTCAGGGGGAGACAGATACGCAGTATTTT.

This chain joins TRBV20-1 and TRBJ2-1, with unresolved D. CDR1 DFQATT and CDR2 SNEGSKA come from the germline V gene (reference sequence). The CDR3 contains 14 residues. V lost 4 bases and J lost 1, with 11 bases in between. CDR3 bases: TGCAGTGCTATCTCAGGTCGGTCCTACAATGAGCAGTTCTTC. This translates into CSAISGRSYNEQFF.

This clonotype was detected a few times. The chain carries TRBV24-1 and TRBJ2-4, with D possibly being TRBD1 (6 bases). The CDR3 contains 17 residues. Trimming took off 4 bases at V and 6 bases at J, with 21 bases between the two ends. From germline, CDR1 is KGHDR and CDR2 SFDVKD. The CDR3 DNA sequence: TGTGCCACCAGTGACTCAGGAGGTGGGGGCGAGGGAAACATTCAGTACTTC. This gives the protein CATSDSGGGGEGNIQYF.

About this clonotype itself: At one boundary the junction diverges from the germline segment, which might be a read error. The V call is TRBV7-7, the J call TRBJ1-2, with TRBD1 identical over 9 bases. This CDR3 has 12 amino acids. The germline V gene encodes CDR1 SSHAT and CDR2 FNYEAQ (reference sequence). CDR3 sequence (DNA): TGTGCTAGCAGCCCCCGGACAGGGGACTACACCTTC. Protein: CASSPRTGDYTF.

V gene TRBV20-1 combines with J gene TRBJ2-6, with D unresolved. The CDR3 has 14 residues. Germline V gene sequence: CDR1 DFQATT, CDR2 SNEGSKA (reference sequence). Trimming took off 7 bases at V and 0 bases at J, with 10 bases between the two ends. The CDR3 sequence: CSVPLTSGANVLTF. As DNA, the CDR3 is TGCAGTGTCCCCTTGACCTCTGGGGCCAACGTCCTGACTTTC.

The J gene is TRBJ1-1, the V gene TRBV5-1; possibly TRBD1 for D (6 bases). The V gene's germline CDR1 is SGHRS and CDR2 YFSETQ. Trimming took off 3 bases at V and 0 bases at J, with 15 bases between the two ends. This CDR3 region has 16 residues. CDR3 sequence: CASSSSTGRVNTEAFF. The CDR3 DNA follows: TGCGCCAGCAGCTCATCAACAGGGCGCGTGAACACTGAAGCTTTCTTT.

This clonotype has only a few counts. V and J are TRBV7-2 and TRBJ2-1; D not certain. The CDR3 sequence is 14 residues long. V was pared by 5 bases and J by 3 bases, with 11 bases between. Germline V CDR1 and CDR2: SGHTA, FQGNSA. The CDR3 nucleotides read TGTGCCAGCAGCCCACAACCCATCTACAATGAGCAGTTCTTC. It yields the protein CASSPQPIYNEQFF. The whole variable domain, filled in from reference TRBV7-2 and TRBJ2-1, reads GAGVSQSPSNKVTEKGKDVELRCDPISGHTALYWYRQSLGQGLEFLIYFQGNSAPDKSGLPSDRFSAERTGGSVSTLTIQRTQQEDSAVYLCASSPQPIYNEQFFGPGTRLTVL.